Shown below are 4 T cell receptor beta chains from a single sample sequenced in a study of control samples from healthy donors and cancer patients. Assay: immunoSEQ multiplex PCR; the TCRdb copy retains only in-frame clones and omits some. The table has about 130,000 clones, 80% to 95% seen once. Sequences were obtained from blood. Receptor source: a woman in her 50s in good health.

This chain uses TRBV28 with TRBJ2-7; D may be TRBD1 (6 bases). V was shortened by 5 bases and J by 5 bases, with 19 bases between the two germline ends. This CDR3 comprises 15 residues. Germline V gene data show CDR1 as MDHEN and CDR2 as SYDVKM. CDR3 residues: CASSPTHRVPDEQYF. The CDR3, as DNA: TGTGCCAGCAGTCCCACTCACAGGGTTCCGGACGAGCAGTACTTC.

V is TRBV9 and J is TRBJ1-2; no reliable D call. The CDR3 spans 14 residues. Germline CDR1 SGDLS, CDR2 YYNGEE. V lost 3 bases and J lost 6, with 15 bases in between. The CDR3 is CASSALLSPHGYTF. CDR3 bases: TGTGCCAGCAGCGCCCTCCTCTCCCCCCATGGCTACACCTTC.

The rearrangement links TRBV9 to TRBJ1-2; unclear D gene. The germline V gene encodes CDR1 SGDLS and CDR2 YYNGEE. This CDR3 contains 15 residues. Trimming took off 4 bases at V and 0 bases at J, with 13 bases between the two ends. CDR3 nucleotide sequence: TGTGCCAGCAGCACCCAACCCGACGCTAACTATGGCTACACCTTC. Its protein product is CASSTQPDANYGYTF.

The chain has TRBV7-9 and TRBJ2-1; 8 nucleotides agree with TRBD2. J lost 1 base, V lost 4 bases, and 3 bases had no gene match. CDR1 SEHNR and CDR2 FQNEAQ come from the germline V gene (reference sequence). This CDR3 is built from 15 residues. The CDR3 nucleotides are TGTGCCAGCAGCTCCCGGGAGGGGTCCTACAATGAGCAGTTCTTC. Amino acids: CASSSREGSYNEQFF.